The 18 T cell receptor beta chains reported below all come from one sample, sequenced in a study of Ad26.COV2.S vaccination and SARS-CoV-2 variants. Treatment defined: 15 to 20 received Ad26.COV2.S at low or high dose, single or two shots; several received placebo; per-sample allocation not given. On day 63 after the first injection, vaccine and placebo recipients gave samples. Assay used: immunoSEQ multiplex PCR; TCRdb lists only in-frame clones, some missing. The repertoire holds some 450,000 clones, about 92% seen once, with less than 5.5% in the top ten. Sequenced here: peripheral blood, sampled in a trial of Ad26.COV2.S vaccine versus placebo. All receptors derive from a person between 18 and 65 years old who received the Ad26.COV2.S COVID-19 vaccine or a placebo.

CDR3: CASRPSGSRTDTQYF. The CDR3 bases are TGTGCCAGCAGACCTAGCGGGAGTCGTACAGATACGCAGTATTTT. The rearrangement links TRBV7-2 to TRBJ2-3, with 10 bases matching TRBD2. Germline assignment: CDR1 SGHTA and CDR2 FQGNSA. CDR3 length: 15 residues. V shed 6 bases, J shed 3 bases, and the junction held 6 bases outside the gene matches.

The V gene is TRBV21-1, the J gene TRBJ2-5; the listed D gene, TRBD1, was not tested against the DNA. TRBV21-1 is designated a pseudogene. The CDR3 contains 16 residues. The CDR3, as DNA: TGTGCCAGCAGCAAAGATACCACAGGCGCAAAAGAGACCCAGTACTTC. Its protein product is CASSKDTTGAKETQYF.

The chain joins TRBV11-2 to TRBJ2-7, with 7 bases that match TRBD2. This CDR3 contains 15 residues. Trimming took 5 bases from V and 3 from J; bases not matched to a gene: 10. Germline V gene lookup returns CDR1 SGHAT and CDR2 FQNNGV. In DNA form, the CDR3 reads TGTGCCAGCAGCCAAGTGGCGGGAGTGCTCTACGAGCAGTACTTC. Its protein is CASSQVAGVLYEQYF.

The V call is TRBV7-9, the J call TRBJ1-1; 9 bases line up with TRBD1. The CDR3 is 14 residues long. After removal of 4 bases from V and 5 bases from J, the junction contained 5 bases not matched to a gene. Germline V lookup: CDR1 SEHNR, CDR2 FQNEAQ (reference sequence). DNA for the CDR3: TGTGCCAGCAGCTCACCGGGACAGGGTACTGAAGCTTTCTTT. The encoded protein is CASSSPGQGTEAFF. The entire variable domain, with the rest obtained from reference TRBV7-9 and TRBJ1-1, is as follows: DTGVSQNPRHKITKRGQNVTFRCDPISEHNRLYWYRQTLGQGPEFLTYFQNEAQLEKSRLLSDRFSAERPKGSFSTLEIQRTEQGDSAMYLCASSSPGQGTEAFFGQGTRLTVV.

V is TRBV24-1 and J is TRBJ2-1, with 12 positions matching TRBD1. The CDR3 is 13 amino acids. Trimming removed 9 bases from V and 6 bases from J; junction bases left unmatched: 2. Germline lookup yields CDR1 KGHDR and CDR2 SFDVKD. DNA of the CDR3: TGTGCCACCCGGGACAGGGGGCTCAATGAGCAGTTCTTC. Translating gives CATRDRGLNEQFF.

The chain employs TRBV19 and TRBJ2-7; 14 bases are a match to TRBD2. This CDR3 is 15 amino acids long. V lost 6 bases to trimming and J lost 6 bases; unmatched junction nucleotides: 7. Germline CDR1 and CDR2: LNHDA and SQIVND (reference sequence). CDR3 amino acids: CASSEGLAGVIEQYF. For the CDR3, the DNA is TGTGCCAGTAGCGAGGGACTAGCGGGAGTCATCGAGCAGTACTTC.

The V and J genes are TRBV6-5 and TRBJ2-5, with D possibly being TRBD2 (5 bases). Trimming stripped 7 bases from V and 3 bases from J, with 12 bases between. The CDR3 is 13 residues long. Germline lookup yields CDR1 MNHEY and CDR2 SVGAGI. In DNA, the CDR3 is TGTGCCAGCACCTGGGGAGTTGAAGAGACCCAGTACTTC. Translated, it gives CASTWGVEETQYF.

Written as DNA, the CDR3 is TGCGCCAGCAGCTTGGTGGAGGGTCGGGAAAAACTGTTTTTT. Translation: CASSLVEGREKLFF. This rearrangement joins TRBV5-1 to TRBJ1-4, with D hard to call. The V and J ends lost 0 bases and 8 bases respectively, with 11 bases between them. This CDR3 has 14 amino acids. Germline V lookup: CDR1 SGHRS, CDR2 YFSETQ.

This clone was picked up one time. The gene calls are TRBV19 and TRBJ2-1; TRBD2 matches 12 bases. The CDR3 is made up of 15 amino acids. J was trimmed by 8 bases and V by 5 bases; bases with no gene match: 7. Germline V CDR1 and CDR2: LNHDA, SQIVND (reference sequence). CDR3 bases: TGTGCCAGTAGTCCCCTAGCGGGAGGGCCCGATGAGCAGTTCTTC. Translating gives CASSPLAGGPDEQFF.

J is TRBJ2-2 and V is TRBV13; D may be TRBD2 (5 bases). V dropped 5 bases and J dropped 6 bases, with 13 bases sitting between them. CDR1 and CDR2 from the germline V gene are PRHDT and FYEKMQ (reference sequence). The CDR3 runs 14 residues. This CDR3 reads CASSVKFGAGELFF. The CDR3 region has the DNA TGTGCCAGCAGCGTTAAGTTCGGGGCCGGGGAGCTGTTTTTT.

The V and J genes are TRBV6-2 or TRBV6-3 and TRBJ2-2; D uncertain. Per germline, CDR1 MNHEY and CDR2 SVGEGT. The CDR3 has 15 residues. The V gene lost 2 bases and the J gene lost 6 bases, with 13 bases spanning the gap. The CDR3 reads CASSYRIGGPGELFF. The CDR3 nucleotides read TGTGCCAGCAGTTACAGGATTGGTGGGCCCGGGGAGCTGTTTTTT.

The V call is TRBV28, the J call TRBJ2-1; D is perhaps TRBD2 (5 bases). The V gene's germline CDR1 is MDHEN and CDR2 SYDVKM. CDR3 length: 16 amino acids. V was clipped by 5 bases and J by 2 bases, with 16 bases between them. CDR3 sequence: CASSLPWELAYNEQFF. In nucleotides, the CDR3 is TGTGCCAGCAGTCTCCCCTGGGAGTTGGCCTACAATGAGCAGTTCTTC.

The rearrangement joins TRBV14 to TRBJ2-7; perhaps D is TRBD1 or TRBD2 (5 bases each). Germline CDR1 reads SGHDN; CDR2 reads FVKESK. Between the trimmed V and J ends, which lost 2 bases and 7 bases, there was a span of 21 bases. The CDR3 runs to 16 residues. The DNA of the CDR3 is TGTGCCAGCAGCCAAAAAATATCCGGGACCCAGAGGGAGCAGTACTTC. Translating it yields CASSQKISGTQREQYF.

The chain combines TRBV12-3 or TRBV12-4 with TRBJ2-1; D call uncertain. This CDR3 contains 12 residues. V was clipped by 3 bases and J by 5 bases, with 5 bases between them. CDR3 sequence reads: CASSFWDNEQFF. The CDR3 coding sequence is TGTGCCAGCAGTTTCTGGGACAATGAGCAGTTCTTC.

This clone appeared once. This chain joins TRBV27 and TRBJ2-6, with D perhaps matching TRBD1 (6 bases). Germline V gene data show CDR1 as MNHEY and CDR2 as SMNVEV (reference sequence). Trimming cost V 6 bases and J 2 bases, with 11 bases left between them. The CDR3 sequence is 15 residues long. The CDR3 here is CASRPQGAGANVLTF. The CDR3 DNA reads TGTGCCAGCAGACCACAGGGTGCTGGGGCCAACGTCCTGACTTTC.

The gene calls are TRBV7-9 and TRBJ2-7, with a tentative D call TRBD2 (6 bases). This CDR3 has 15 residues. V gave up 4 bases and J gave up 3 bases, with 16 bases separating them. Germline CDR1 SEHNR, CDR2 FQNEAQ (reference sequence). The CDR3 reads CASSSRLVEFYEQYF. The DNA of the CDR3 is TGTGCCAGCAGCTCTCGACTAGTAGAGTTCTACGAGCAGTACTTC.

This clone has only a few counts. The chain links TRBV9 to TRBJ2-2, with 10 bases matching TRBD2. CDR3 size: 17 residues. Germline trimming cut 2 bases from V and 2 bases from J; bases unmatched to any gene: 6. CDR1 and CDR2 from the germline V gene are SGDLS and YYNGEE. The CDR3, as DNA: TGTGCCAGCAGCGTTCCCACTAGCGGGAAAAACACCGGGGAGCTGTTTTTT. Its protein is CASSVPTSGKNTGELFF. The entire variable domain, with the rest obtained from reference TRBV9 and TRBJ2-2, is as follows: DSGVTQTPKHLITATGQRVTLRCSPRSGDLSVYWYQQSLDQGLQFLIQYYNGEERAKGNILERFSAQQFPDLHSELNLSSLELGDSALYFCASSVPTSGKNTGELFFGEGSRLTVL.

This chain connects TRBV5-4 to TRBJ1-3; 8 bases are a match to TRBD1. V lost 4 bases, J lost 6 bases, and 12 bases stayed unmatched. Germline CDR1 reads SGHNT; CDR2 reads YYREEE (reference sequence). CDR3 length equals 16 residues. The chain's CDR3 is CASSPGGGQGINTIYF. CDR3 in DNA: TGTGCCAGCAGCCCGGGAGGTGGACAGGGAATAAACACCATATATTTT.